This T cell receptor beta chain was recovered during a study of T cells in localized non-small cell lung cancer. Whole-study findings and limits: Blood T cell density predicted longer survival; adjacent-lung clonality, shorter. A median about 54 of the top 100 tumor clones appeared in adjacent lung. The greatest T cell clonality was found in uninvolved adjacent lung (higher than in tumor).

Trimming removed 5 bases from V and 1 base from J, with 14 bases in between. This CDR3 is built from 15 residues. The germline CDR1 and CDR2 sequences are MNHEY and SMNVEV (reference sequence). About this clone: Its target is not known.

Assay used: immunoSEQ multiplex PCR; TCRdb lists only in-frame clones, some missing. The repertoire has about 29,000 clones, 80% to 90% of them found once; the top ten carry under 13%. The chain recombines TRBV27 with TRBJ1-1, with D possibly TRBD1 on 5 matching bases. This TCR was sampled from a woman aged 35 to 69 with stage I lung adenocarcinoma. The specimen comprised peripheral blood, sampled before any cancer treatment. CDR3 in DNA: TGTGCCAGCAGTCTTAGGGGCGGATCGAACACTGAAGCTTTCTTT. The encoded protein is CASSLRGGSNTEAFF.